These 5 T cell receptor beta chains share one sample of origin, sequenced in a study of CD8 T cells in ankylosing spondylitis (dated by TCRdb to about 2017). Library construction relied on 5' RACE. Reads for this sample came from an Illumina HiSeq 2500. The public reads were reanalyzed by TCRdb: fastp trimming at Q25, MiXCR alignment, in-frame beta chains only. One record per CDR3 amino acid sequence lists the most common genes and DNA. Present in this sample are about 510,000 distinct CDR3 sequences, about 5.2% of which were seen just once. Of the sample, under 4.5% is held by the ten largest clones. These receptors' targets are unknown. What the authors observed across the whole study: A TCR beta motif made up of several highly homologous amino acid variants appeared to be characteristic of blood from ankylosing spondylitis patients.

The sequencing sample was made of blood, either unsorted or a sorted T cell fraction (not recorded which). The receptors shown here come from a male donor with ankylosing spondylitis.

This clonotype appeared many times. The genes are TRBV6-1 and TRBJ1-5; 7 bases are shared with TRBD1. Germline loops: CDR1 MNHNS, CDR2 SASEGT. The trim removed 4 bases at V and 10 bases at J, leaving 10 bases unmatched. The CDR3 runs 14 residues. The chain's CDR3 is CASSARDSFQPQHF. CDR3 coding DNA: TGTGCCAGCAGTGCCCGGGACAGTTTCCAACCCCAGCATTTT.

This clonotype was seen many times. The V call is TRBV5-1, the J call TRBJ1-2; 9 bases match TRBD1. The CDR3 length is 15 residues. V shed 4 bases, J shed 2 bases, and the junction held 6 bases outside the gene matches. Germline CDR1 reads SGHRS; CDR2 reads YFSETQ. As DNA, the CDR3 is TGCGCCAGCAGCCTAGGGGGACAGGGAAACTATGGCTACACCTTC. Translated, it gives CASSLGGQGNYGYTF.

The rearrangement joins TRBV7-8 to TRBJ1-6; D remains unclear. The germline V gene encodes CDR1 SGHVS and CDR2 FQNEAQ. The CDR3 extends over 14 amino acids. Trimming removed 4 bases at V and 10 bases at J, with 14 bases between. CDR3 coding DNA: TGTGCCAGCAGCTCTGTCGGAATGGGCTCACCCCTCCACTTT. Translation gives CASSSVGMGSPLHF.

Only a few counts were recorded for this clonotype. The CDR3 DNA is TGTGCCAGCAGTTTCCGAGGGACAGCTAATTCACCCCTCCACTTT. Its translation: CASSFRGTANSPLHF. This sequence joins TRBV6-5 and TRBJ1-6, with TRBD1 identical over 7 bases. V lost 4 bases to trimming and J lost 6 bases; unmatched junction nucleotides: 6. There are 15 residues in the CDR3. Germline CDR1 MNHEY, CDR2 SVGAGI.

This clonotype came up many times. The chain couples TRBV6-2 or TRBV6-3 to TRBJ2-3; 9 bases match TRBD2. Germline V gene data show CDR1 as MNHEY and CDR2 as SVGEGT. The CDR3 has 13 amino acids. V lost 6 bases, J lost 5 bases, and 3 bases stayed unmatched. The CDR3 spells CASRGLARDTQYF. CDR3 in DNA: TGTGCCAGCAGGGGACTAGCCAGAGATACGCAGTATTTT.